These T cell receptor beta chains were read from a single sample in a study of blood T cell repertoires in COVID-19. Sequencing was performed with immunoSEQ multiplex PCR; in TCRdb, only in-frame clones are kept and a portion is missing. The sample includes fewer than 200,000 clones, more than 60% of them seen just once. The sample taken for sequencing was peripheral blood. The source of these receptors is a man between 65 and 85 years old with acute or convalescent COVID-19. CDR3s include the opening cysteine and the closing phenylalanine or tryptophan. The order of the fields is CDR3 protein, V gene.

CDR3aa: CAWGTSGNTQYF
v_gene: TRBV30

CDR3aa: CASRGLAGTDTQYF
v_gene: TRBV27

CDR3aa: CASSPRSSGEFEAFF
v_gene: TRBV7-2

CDR3aa: CASSPPGRGADTQYF
v_gene: TRBV18

CDR3aa: CASSSSVEQPQHF
v_gene: TRBV5-6

CDR3aa: CASRDPGTSGLVGQFF
v_gene: TRBV28

CDR3aa: CASSLASRGASITDTQYF
v_gene: TRBV5-5

CDR3aa: CASSFSRVPYEQYF
v_gene: TRBV5-4

CDR3aa: CASNVDRVMSEQYF
v_gene: TRBV6-5

CDR3aa: CASSLLLGTEGDTQYF
v_gene: TRBV7-9

CDR3aa: CAISDIRDRGRELFF
v_gene: TRBV10-3

CDR3aa: CASSLTTGMTYNEQFF
v_gene: TRBV5-1

CDR3aa: CAWSHRGHSNEKLFF
v_gene: TRBV30

CDR3aa: CSASPLAGGSYEQYF
v_gene: TRBV20-1

CDR3aa: CASSSEQGRTKNIQYF
v_gene: TRBV6-5

CDR3aa: CASSLASGTYNEQFF
v_gene: TRBV7-2

CDR3aa: CASSYSKYSGSSWYF
v_gene: TRBV6-5

CDR3aa: CASSFGLAGVETQYF
v_gene: TRBV11-2

CDR3aa: CASSWGEAGNSPLHF
v_gene: TRBV5-1

CDR3aa: CASSLQTGRTYEQYF
v_gene: TRBV7-6

CDR3aa: CASSYSTEGQNIQYF
v_gene: TRBV6-2/TRBV6-3

CDR3aa: CASNQSPGVNTEAFF
v_gene: TRBV5-1

CDR3aa: CASSVSGTGGRDTQYF
v_gene: TRBV9

CDR3aa: CASSPTGTSDRYEQYF
v_gene: TRBV11-3

CDR3aa: CASSLDRPGYGYTF
v_gene: TRBV5-1

CDR3aa: CASSLRGGEQFF
v_gene: TRBV7-2

CDR3aa: CASNFGGNTQYF
v_gene: TRBV12-3/TRBV12-4

CDR3aa: CASSLAPQGIWETQYF
v_gene: TRBV5-5

CDR3aa: CASSAPGVGANEKLFF
v_gene: TRBV19

CDR3aa: CAWSGHRAGEQYF
v_gene: TRBV30

CDR3aa: CATSDHTSNYEQYF
v_gene: TRBV24-1

CDR3aa: CASSPRGETQYF
v_gene: TRBV18

CDR3aa: CASSPRTDGHEQYF
v_gene: TRBV5-1

CDR3aa: CASTTDRSYNSPLHF
v_gene: TRBV19

CDR3aa: CASSFDQATGELFF
v_gene: TRBV5-6

CDR3aa: CATSDPTREHGYTF
v_gene: TRBV24-1

CDR3aa: CASSLLTRLAGSNEQFF
v_gene: TRBV7-3

CDR3aa: CASSLERNNQPQHF
v_gene: TRBV5-6

CDR3aa: CASSRTGDNQPQHF
v_gene: TRBV2

CDR3aa: CASSLAGDTYNEQFF
v_gene: TRBV7-2

CDR3aa: CASSWDSKSYNSPLHF
v_gene: TRBV6-2/TRBV6-3

CDR3aa: CASWGGNNEQYF
v_gene: TRBV19

CDR3aa: CAQGERESLVETQYF
v_gene: TRBV21-1

CDR3aa: CASSSNRLAGVVTGELFF
v_gene: TRBV5-8

CDR3aa: CASSLDRDRPGNTIYF
v_gene: TRBV5-6

CDR3aa: CASSFLDGYTF
v_gene: TRBV28

CDR3aa: CASSWQGQTSTDTQYF
v_gene: TRBV6-5

CDR3aa: CASSSTPTSGGKTQYF
v_gene: TRBV7-6

CDR3aa: CASSLGAGGPTDTQYF
v_gene: TRBV3-1/TRBV3-2

CDR3aa: CASSVGTGTNQETQYF
v_gene: TRBV19

CDR3aa: CAITSGQGSNYGYTF
v_gene: TRBV10-3

CDR3aa: CASSKASGHFDSYEQYF
v_gene: TRBV19

CDR3aa: CARSPGLTYEQYF
v_gene: TRBV5-3

CDR3aa: CASSGRASYEQYF
v_gene: TRBV10-1

CDR3aa: CASTAGGADTQYF
v_gene: TRBV6-5

CDR3aa: CASSLGQGSSSYEQYF
v_gene: TRBV6-5

CDR3aa: CASSLPLARLDEQFF
v_gene: TRBV28

CDR3aa: CASSPTLTSESQYF
v_gene: TRBV6-5

CDR3aa: CASSVDASGGLSTDTQYF
v_gene: TRBV9